This T cell receptor beta chain was recovered during a study of beta chain features in type 1 diabetes. Study observations and caveats: TCRB CDR3s from Type 1 diabetes patients were moderately but significantly shorter in all four CD4+ subsets.

Expressed TCRB transcripts were sequenced, since all the RNA that had been isolated was reverse transcribed. The data were produced by immunoSEQ multiplex PCR, yet TCRdb's version contains in-frame clones alone and is incomplete. The data show some 660,000 clones, around 15% seen once. This clone turned up a few times. Its antigen is not identified. V was clipped by 5 bases and J by 5 bases, with 16 bases between them. CDR3 size: 15 residues. CDR1 is SGHTA, CDR2 FQGNSA, per germline. Heparinised blood was drawn once per donor, averaging around 120 mL. What was sequenced was naive CD4+ T cells from blood. The chain employs TRBV7-2 and TRBJ1-5, with D possibly TRBD1 on 5 matching bases. The source of this sequence is a man in his late teens or twenties with type 1 diabetes. CDR3 sequence reads: CASSPGSGQYQPQHF. The CDR3 DNA is TGTGCCAGCAGCCCCGGGTCGGGGCAGTATCAGCCCCAGCATTTT.